The 9 T cell receptor beta chains given below trace back to one sample, sequenced in a study of blood T cell repertoires in COVID-19. Using immunoSEQ multiplex PCR, the repertoire was profiled, and TCRdb retains in-frame clones only, with some absent. In the table there are about 70,000 clones, about 80% of which are singletons. The sample was peripheral blood. These receptors came from a man in his 70s who had recovered from COVID-19.

The chain combines TRBV30 with TRBJ2-3; 12 bases line up with TRBD2. The V and J ends lost 6 bases and 1 base, in that order; junction bases with no gene match: 11. This CDR3 region has 17 residues. CDR1 and CDR2 from the germline V gene are GTSNPN and SVGIG (reference sequence). This CDR3 reads CACTTSGSPRGTDTQYF. The CDR3, as DNA: TGTGCCTGTACGACTAGCGGGAGCCCTCGGGGCACAGATACGCAGTATTTT.

The chain is built from TRBV20-1 and TRBJ1-6; D call uncertain. CDR1 is DFQATT, CDR2 SNEGSKA, per germline (reference sequence). Between the trimmed V and J ends, which lost 4 bases and 8 bases, there was a span of 6 bases. The CDR3 length is 11 residues. The CDR3 here is CSAIRDSPLHF. The CDR3 bases are TGCAGTGCTATACGGGATTCACCCCTCCACTTT.

The chain combines TRBV24-1 with TRBJ2-1, with 11 bases fitting TRBD2. Germline values: CDR1 KGHDR, CDR2 SFDVKD. The CDR3 contains 16 residues. The trim removed 6 bases at V and 4 bases at J, leaving 7 bases unmatched. CDR3 loop: CATSQHTSGGYNEQFF. The CDR3 bases are TGTGCCACCAGTCAACATACTAGCGGGGGTTACAATGAGCAGTTCTTC.

As DNA, the CDR3 is TGTGCCAGCAGCTTAAAGCTCGGGCAGGTTAGGGGTGGCTACACCTTC. The encoded protein is CASSLKLGQVRGGYTF. V is TRBV7-2 and J is TRBJ1-2, with D possibly matching TRBD1 (5 bases). Germline V CDR1 and CDR2: SGHTA, FQGNSA. The V end was cut by 2 bases, the J end by 7 bases, with 20 bases between. CDR3 length: 16 residues. Complete variable domain (other parts from reference TRBV7-2 and TRBJ1-2): GAGVSQSPSNKVTEKGKDVELRCDPISGHTALYWYRQSLGQGLEFLIYFQGNSAPDKSGLPSDRFSAERTGGSVSTLTIQRTQQEDSAVYLCASSLKLGQVRGGYTFGSGTRLTVV.

The genes are TRBV28 and TRBJ1-3; 7 nucleotides line up with TRBD1. Germline loops: CDR1 MDHEN, CDR2 SYDVKM. This CDR3 region has 17 residues. V shed 5 bases, J shed 0 bases, and the junction held 10 bases outside the gene matches. CDR3 in DNA: TGTGCCAGCAGTCCTACGACAGGGACCAACTCTGGAAACACCATATATTTT. Translating gives CASSPTTGTNSGNTIYF.

J is TRBJ2-7 and V is TRBV6-2 or TRBV6-3, with a possible D match to TRBD2 (6 bases). The length of the CDR3 is 15 residues. Deletions cut 5 bases from V and 2 bases from J, with 16 bases between. Looked up from germline, CDR1 is MNHEY and CDR2 is SVGEGT. The CDR3 DNA is TGTGCCAGCAGTCTCCGGGGGAGTGAGACCTACGAGCAGTACTTC. Translated, it gives CASSLRGSETYEQYF.

The genes are TRBV28 and TRBJ2-1, with 9 bases aligning to TRBD1. The trim removed 4 bases at V and 8 bases at J, leaving 12 bases unmatched. Germline V gene lookup returns CDR1 MDHEN and CDR2 SYDVKM. CDR3 length: 16 amino acids. In nucleotides, the CDR3 is TGTGCCAGCAGTTCCGCCGGGACAGGGCATCAAGATGAGCAGTTCTTC. This translates into CASSSAGTGHQDEQFF.

The rearrangement links TRBV6-5 to TRBJ1-1; weak D call: TRBD1 (5 bases). Trimming left V 5 bases short and J 5 bases short, with 18 bases between. The germline gives CDR1 MNHEY, CDR2 SVGAGI. The CDR3 consists of 15 residues. This CDR3 reads CASSPQESGLTEAFF. The DNA of the CDR3 is TGTGCCAGCAGTCCACAGGAGTCGGGTCTGACTGAAGCTTTCTTT.

The chain links TRBV6-5 to TRBJ1-5; 7 bases match TRBD1. V lost 6 bases to trimming and J lost 3 bases; unmatched junction nucleotides: 5. Looked up from germline, CDR1 is MNHEY and CDR2 is SVGAGI. CDR3 length equals 14 residues. The CDR3 sequence is CASRGQGVNQPQHF. Written as DNA, the CDR3 is TGTGCCAGCAGGGGCCAGGGGGTCAATCAGCCCCAGCATTTT.